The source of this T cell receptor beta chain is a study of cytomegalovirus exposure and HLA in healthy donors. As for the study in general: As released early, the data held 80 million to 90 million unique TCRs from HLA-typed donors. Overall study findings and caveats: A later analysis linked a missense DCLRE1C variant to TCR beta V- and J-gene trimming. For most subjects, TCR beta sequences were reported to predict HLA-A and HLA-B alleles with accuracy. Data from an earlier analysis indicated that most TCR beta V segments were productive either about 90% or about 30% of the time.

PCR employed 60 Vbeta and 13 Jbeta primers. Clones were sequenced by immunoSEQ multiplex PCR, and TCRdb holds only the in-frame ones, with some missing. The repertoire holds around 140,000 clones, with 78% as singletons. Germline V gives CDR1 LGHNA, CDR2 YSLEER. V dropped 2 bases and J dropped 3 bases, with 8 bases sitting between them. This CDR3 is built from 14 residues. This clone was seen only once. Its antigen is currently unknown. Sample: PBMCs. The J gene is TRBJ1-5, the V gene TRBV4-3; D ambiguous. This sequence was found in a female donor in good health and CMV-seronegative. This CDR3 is CASSQSRSNQPQHF. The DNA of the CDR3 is TGCGCCAGCAGCCAATCCAGGTCCAATCAGCCCCAGCATTTT.